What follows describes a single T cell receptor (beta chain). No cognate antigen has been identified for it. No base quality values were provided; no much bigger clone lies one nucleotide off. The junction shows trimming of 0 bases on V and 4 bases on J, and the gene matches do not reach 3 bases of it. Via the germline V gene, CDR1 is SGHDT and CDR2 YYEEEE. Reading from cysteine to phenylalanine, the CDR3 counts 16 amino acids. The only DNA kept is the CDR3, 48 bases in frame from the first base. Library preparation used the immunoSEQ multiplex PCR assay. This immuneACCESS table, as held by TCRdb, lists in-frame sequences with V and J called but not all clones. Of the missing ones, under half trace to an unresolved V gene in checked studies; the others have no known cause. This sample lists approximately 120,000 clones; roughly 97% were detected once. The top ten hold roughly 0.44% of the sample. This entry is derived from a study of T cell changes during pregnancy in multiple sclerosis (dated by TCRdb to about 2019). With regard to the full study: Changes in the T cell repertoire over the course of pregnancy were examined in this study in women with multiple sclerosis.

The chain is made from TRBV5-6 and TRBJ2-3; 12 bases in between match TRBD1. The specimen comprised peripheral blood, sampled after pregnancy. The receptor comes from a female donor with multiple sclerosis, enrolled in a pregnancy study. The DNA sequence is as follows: TGTGCCAGCAGCTTGGGGGGGACAGGGGGCTCAGATACGCAGTATTTT. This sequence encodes CASSLGGTGGSDTQYF.